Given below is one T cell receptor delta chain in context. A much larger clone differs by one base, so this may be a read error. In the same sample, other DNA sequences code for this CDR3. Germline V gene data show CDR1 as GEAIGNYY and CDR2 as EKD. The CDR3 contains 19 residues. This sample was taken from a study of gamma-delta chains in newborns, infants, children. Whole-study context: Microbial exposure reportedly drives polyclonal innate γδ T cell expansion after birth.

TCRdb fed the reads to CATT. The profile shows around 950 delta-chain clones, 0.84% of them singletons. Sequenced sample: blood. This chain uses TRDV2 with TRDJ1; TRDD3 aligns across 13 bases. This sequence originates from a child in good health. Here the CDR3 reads CACDPVLGDTPGGTDKLIF. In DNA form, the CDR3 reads TGTGCCTGTGACCCCGTACTGGGGGATACGCCGGGGGGGACCGATAAACTCATCTTC.